The clone carrying this TCR beta chain was seen just once. The data belong to a study of blood T cell repertoires in COVID-19. Study overall: COVID-19 samples from acute and convalescent phases originated in the United States, Italy and Spain. The cDNA or gDNA used as material had been derived from T cells, B-cell-depleted T cells, or PBMCs.

The authors' processing: Amplification with reference gene primers provided the estimates of nucleated cell counts. TCRdb's copy holds only in-frame clones and misses some; the assay was immunoSEQ multiplex PCR. From that table come the V and J calls and clone size; the DNA was used to work out D and trimming. The table has approximately 98,000 clones, 65% to 80% seen once. The sequence came from a middle-aged woman with acute or convalescent COVID-19. Sequenced material: peripheral blood.

CDR3 in amino acids: CASSVYRGYDADTQYF. The CDR3 DNA is TGTGCCAGCAGCGTATATAGGGGGTATGACGCAGATACGCAGTATTTT. This chain uses TRBV9 with TRBJ2-3, with D possibly TRBD1 on 6 matching bases. Germline assignment: CDR1 SGDLS and CDR2 YYNGEE. The CDR3 spans 16 residues. Between the trimmed V and J ends, which lost 1 base and 4 bases, there was a span of 16 bases.